Following are 3 T cell receptor beta chains from one sample sequenced in a study of T cell changes during pregnancy in multiple sclerosis. TCRdb keeps only in-frame clones here, not all; method: immunoSEQ multiplex PCR. The sample holds fewer than 65,000 clones; about 90% are singletons and the top ten take 0.35% to 0.4%. The material was CD4+ T cells from peripheral blood mononuclear cells, obtained after pregnancy. The receptors come from a female donor with multiple sclerosis, enrolled in a pregnancy study.

V gene TRBV11-2 combines with J gene TRBJ2-1, with D perhaps TRBD2 (5 bases). The CDR3 has 11 residues. V lost 6 bases and J 10 bases, leaving 10 bases between the germline ends. Germline V gene sequence: CDR1 SGHAT, CDR2 FQNNGV. The CDR3 sequence is CASRAAEEQFF. The CDR3 DNA sequence: TGTGCCAGCAGAGCGGCAGAGGAGCAGTTCTTC.

Notes on this clone: The junction shows a germline mismatch at one end, possibly a read error. The chain couples TRBV15 to TRBJ2-7, with TRBD2 as a possible D gene (7 bases). This CDR3 contains 16 residues. Germline V gene lookup returns CDR1 LNHNV and CDR2 YYDKDF (reference sequence). The CDR3 spells CATSRAGDGRSSEQYF. CDR3 DNA sequence: TGTGCCACCAGCAGAGCAGGGGACGGGAGGTCCTCCGAGCAGTACTTC.

This clone has only a few counts. The CDR3 reads CASSLLPAGEGDTQYF. The CDR3 coding sequence is TGTGCCAGCAGCTTATTACCAGCGGGAGAAGGAGATACGCAGTATTTT. V usage is TRBV7-9 and J usage is TRBJ2-3; 8 bases match TRBD2. Unmatched junction bases numbered 9, after V lost 2 bases and J lost 5 bases. Germline V gene sequence: CDR1 SEHNR, CDR2 FQNEAQ (reference sequence). The CDR3 sequence is 16 residues long.